Listed below are T cell receptor beta chains from one sample, sequenced in a study of T cell responses to AZD1222 COVID-19 vaccine. Sequencing was performed with immunoSEQ multiplex PCR; in TCRdb, only in-frame clones are kept and a portion is missing. The profile shows 130,000 or so clones, 80% to 95% of them singletons. The specimen was peripheral blood, collected 28 days after the second dose of the MenACWY control vaccine. These receptors all come from an adult who received the MenACWY meningococcal vaccine as a control. The CDR3 runs from the conserved cysteine through the conserved F or W. The D gene is left open where the match is weak. The listing skips clone size in some rows; elsewhere it reads once, few, many or a size class.

len	d_gene	v_gene	abundance	j_gene	CDR3aa	CDR3nt
13	.	TRBV7-3	.	TRBJ1-6	CASSLSSGSPLHF	TGTGCCAGCAGCTTAAGTTCAGGTTCACCCCTCCACTTT
15	TRBD1	TRBV28	.	TRBJ1-4	CASSFGGQTNEKLFF	TGTGCCAGCAGTTTTGGGGGACAGACTAATGAAAAACTGTTTTTT
13	.	TRBV6-5	.	TRBJ1-5	CASSNRRNQPQHF	TGTGCCAGCAGTAATCGTCGCAATCAGCCCCAGCATTTT
15	.	TRBV30	.	TRBJ2-7	CAWSPRDTSSYEQYF	TGTGCCTGGAGTCCAAGGGACACCTCTTCCTACGAGCAGTACTTC
18	TRBD1	TRBV5-8	.	TRBJ1-5	CASSLDKEGTGVNQPQHF	TGTGCCAGCAGCTTGGACAAAGAAGGGACAGGGGTCAATCAGCCCCAGCATTTT
15	.	TRBV5-1	.	TRBJ1-4	CASSEGTGGREKLFF	TGCGCCAGCAGCGAAGGGACTGGAGGACGTGAAAAACTGTTTTTT
14	.	TRBV3-1/TRBV3-2	.	TRBJ1-1	CASSRGQSNTEAFF	TGTGCCAGCAGTCGCGGACAGTCGAACACTGAAGCTTTCTTT
15	.	TRBV4-3	once	TRBJ2-3	CASSQVKVGRDTQYF	TGCGCCAGCAGCCAGGTCAAGGTGGGGAGAGATACGCAGTATTTT
13	TRBD2	TRBV24-1	.	TRBJ2-3	CATAGGGTDTQYF	TGTGCCACCGCGGGGGGGGGCACAGATACGCAGTATTTT
16	TRBD1	TRBV18	few	TRBJ1-6	CASSPPPTGVGSPLHF	TGTGCCAGCTCACCCCCTCCGACAGGGGTTGGATCACCCCTCCACTTT
17	.	TRBV4-1	.	TRBJ1-6	CASSQTHFRVHNSPLHF	TGCGCCAGCAGCCAAACCCACTTCCGGGTCCACAATTCACCCCTCCACTTT
12	.	TRBV7-3	.	TRBJ2-3	CASSLTQGPQYF	TGTGCCAGCAGCTTAACTCAGGGGCCGCAGTATTTT
14	TRBD1	TRBV6-5	once	TRBJ1-2	CASSSTGVVWGYTF	TGTGCCAGCAGTTCGACAGGGGTGGTGTGGGGCTACACCTTC
15	.	TRBV5-4	.	TRBJ1-4	CASSLRTPGGEKLFF	TGTGCCAGCAGCTTGAGGACCCCAGGAGGCGAAAAACTGTTTTTT
17	TRBD2	TRBV7-9	few	TRBJ2-3	CASSLDLRTSGADTQYF	TGTGCCAGCAGCTTAGATCTTCGGACTAGCGGGGCAGATACGCAGTATTTT
14	TRBD1	TRBV7-2	.	TRBJ2-1	CASSLALAGGEQFF	TGTGCCAGCAGCTTAGCTCTAGCAGGGGGAGAGCAGTTCTTC
13	.	TRBV3-1/TRBV3-2	.	TRBJ2-7	CASSYRQSYEQYF	TGTGCCAGCAGCTACCGCCAGTCCTACGAGCAGTACTTC
14	.	TRBV7-2	.	TRBJ1-1	CASSFGPLNTEAFF	TGTGCCAGCAGCTTCGGCCCCTTGAACACTGAAGCTTTCTTT
15	TRBD2	TRBV5-1	.	TRBJ2-7	CASSYLSGTSYEQYF	TGCGCCAGCAGCTACCTTAGCGGGACCTCCTACGAGCAGTACTTC
14	.	TRBV28	.	TRBJ1-5	CASQGRSGSQPQHF	TGTGCCAGTCAGGGGAGATCAGGGAGTCAGCCCCAGCATTTT
14	.	TRBV27	.	TRBJ2-5	CASSLSDRQETQYF	TGTGCCAGCAGTTTATCCGACAGACAAGAGACCCAGTACTTC
12	.	TRBV19	.	TRBJ1-5	CASSIGHQPQHF	TGTGCCAGTAGTATAGGGCACCAGCCCCAGCATTTT